The TCR beta chain under discussion was sequenced for a study of T cells in Graves' hyperthyroidism and ophthalmopathy. Hyperthyroidism of Graves' type that showed no ophthalmopathy progression within 18 months was stable. Newly diagnosed hyperthyroidism, duration under 2 months, in patients aged 18 to 65. The CDR3 sequence is 14 residues long. The V and J ends lost 7 bases and 4 bases respectively, with 16 bases between them. There were TCR beta CDR3 regions amplified from RNA transcripts. A first-round RT-PCR of the TCR CDR3 used the HTBI primer set. MiXCR, applied by TCRdb to the multiplex PCR reads, yields one record per CDR3 protein. The sample yields over 150,000 distinct CDR3 sequences, about a sixth seen once.

The sequenced material came from blood. This receptor was taken from a woman in her forties or fifties with Graves' hyperthyroidism. The chain links TRBV12-3 or TRBV12-4 to TRBJ1-2; D perhaps matches TRBD1 (6 bases). The CDR3: CASTAPTGSYGYTF. DNA for the CDR3: TGTGCCAGCACCGCTCCGACAGGTTCCTATGGCTACACCTTC.